This entry lists 11 T cell receptor beta chains sequenced from one sample in a study of human T cells and chemical hapten exposure. Unique molecular identifiers were linked by the library to individual cDNA molecules. TCRdb itself ran the reads through MiXCR, one entry per CDR3 protein. The repertoire holds fewer than 150,000 distinct CDR3 sequences, with around 9% as singletons. From whole blood left unfractionated, total RNA was extracted. The source material was whole blood. The receptors derive from a human donor in good health. Some clones in this sample may be carry-over from other donors' samples.

This clonotype came up many times. As the CDR3 is not closed by the conserved phenylalanine or tryptophan, this likely results from a read error. The limits of the CDR3 on the DNA are not certain, so only TCRdb's listed CDR3 is given. The chain uses TRBV5-5 and TRBJ2-1; the D call of TRBD1 is as the table states it, not checked on the DNA. Per germline, CDR1 SGHKS and CDR2 YYEKEE (reference sequence). Counting both end residues, the CDR3 totals 12 amino acids. CDR3 in amino acids: CASSLTLWTGLL.

This clonotype was seen more than once but under ten times. The J gene is TRBJ2-1, the V gene TRBV29-1, with TRBD2 identical over 13 bases. The germline V gene has CDR1 SQVTM and CDR2 ANQGSEA. The CDR3 is 14 residues long. V lost 6 bases and J lost 7; bases outside the gene matches: 6. CDR3 amino acids: CSVRTSGRVNEQFF. CDR3 coding DNA: TGCAGCGTCCGAACTAGCGGGAGGGTTAATGAGCAGTTCTTC.

This clonotype occurred a few times. The rearrangement uses TRBV18 and TRBJ2-3; no clear D gene. Germline CDR1 KGHSH, CDR2 LQKENI. The CDR3 has 12 amino acids. V shed 2 bases and J shed 6 bases, with 6 bases lying between them. The CDR3 DNA sequence: TGTGCCAGCTCACCAGACTCGGATACGCAGTATTTT. Protein sequence: CASSPDSDTQYF. Drawing the rest from reference TRBV18 and TRBJ2-3, the complete variable domain is NAGVMQNPRHLVRRRGQEARLRCSPMKGHSHVYWYRQLPEEGLKFMVYLQKENIIDESGMPKERFSAEFPKEGPSILRIQQVVRGDSAAYFCASSPDSDTQYFGPGTRLTVL.

This clonotype was observed at least ten times. This chain connects TRBV5-1 to TRBJ2-5; D assignment may be TRBD1 or TRBD2 (5 bases each). The CDR3 extends over 16 amino acids. Trimming pared 3 bases from V and 4 bases from J, leaving 19 bases between. The V gene's germline CDR1 is SGHRS and CDR2 YFSETQ. The CDR3 is CASSWGPGRGGETQYF. CDR3 bases: TGCGCCAGCAGCTGGGGCCCAGGTCGAGGAGGAGAGACCCAGTACTTC.

This clonotype was picked up a small number of times. J is TRBJ1-2 and V is TRBV14; no clear D gene. This CDR3 has 14 amino acids. Germline assignment: CDR1 SGHDN and CDR2 FVKESK. V lost 0 bases and J 1 base, leaving 6 bases between the germline ends. The CDR3 here is CASSQDRRNYGYTF. The CDR3 nucleotides read TGTGCCAGCAGCCAAGATCGGCGTAACTATGGCTACACCTTC.

V and J are TRBV5-6 and TRBJ2-1; no clear D gene. Deletions cut 0 bases from V and 4 bases from J, with 11 bases between. The CDR3 length is 15 residues. The V gene's germline CDR1 is SGHDT and CDR2 YYEEEE. For the CDR3, the DNA is TGTGCCAGCAGCTTGGGGCAGCTGGGTTACAATGAGCAGTTCTTC. Translation: CASSLGQLGYNEQFF.

The chain employs TRBV7-7 and TRBJ2-2; 13 bases map to TRBD2. This CDR3 region has 16 residues. V was clipped by 5 bases and J by 5 bases; unmatched bases: 5. CDR1 and CDR2 (germline): SSHAT, FNYEAQ (reference sequence). The CDR3 region is CASSPQTSGRTGELFF. CDR3 bases: TGTGCCAGCAGCCCGCAGACTAGCGGGAGGACCGGGGAGCTGTTTTTT.

The chain joins TRBV6-5 to TRBJ2-1; 8 bases agree with TRBD1. Germline CDR1 and CDR2: MNHEY and SVGAGI. The CDR3 covers 14 residues. The V and J ends lost 10 bases and 5 bases, in that order; junction bases with no gene match: 10. This chain's CDR3 is CATGPGTGDNEQFF. CDR3 coding DNA: TGTGCCACCGGCCCCGGGACAGGAGACAATGAGCAGTTCTTC.

About this clonotype itself: A clone one base away is much larger, so this may be a read error. The chain combines TRBV6-2 or TRBV6-3 with TRBJ2-2; 7 positions agree with TRBD1. The CDR3 totals 15 residues. Germline V gene data show CDR1 as MNHEY and CDR2 as SVGEGT. V lost 0 bases to trimming and J lost 4 bases; unmatched junction nucleotides: 2. As DNA, the CDR3 is TGTGCCAGCAGTTACTCGACAGGGACCACCGGGGAGCTGTTTTTT. It encodes CASSYSTGTTGELFF.

V is TRBV5-1 and J is TRBJ2-7; D call uncertain. Between the trimmed V and J ends, which lost 0 bases and 4 bases, there was a span of 5 bases. The CDR3 consists of 12 residues. Germline values: CDR1 SGHRS, CDR2 YFSETQ. The CDR3 region has the DNA TGCGCCAGCAGCTTGGACACTTACGAGCAGTACTTC. Amino acid sequence: CASSLDTYEQYF.

V and J are TRBV7-2 and TRBJ2-3; D is perhaps TRBD1 (6 bases). V lost 2 bases and J lost 1, with 10 bases in between. CDR3 size: 15 residues. CDR1 and CDR2 from the germline V gene are SGHTA and FQGNSA. CDR3 sequence reads: CASSLRRQGTDTQYF. The DNA of the CDR3 is TGTGCCAGCAGCTTACGCCGACAGGGCACAGATACGCAGTATTTT.